Below, one TCR beta chain is given with its context. What it binds is not known. The record originates from a study of cytomegalovirus exposure and HLA in healthy donors. Findings and limits, study-wide: CMV serostatus was the sole immune exposure information available. In a later analysis, productive TCRs from donors in an Asian-associated ancestry cluster reportedly carried fewer N-insertions than the cohort mean. A missense DCLRE1C variant was associated with V- and J-gene trimming of TCR beta chains in a later analysis, and an independent cohort replicated the association.

Both 60 Vbeta primers and 13 Jbeta primers went into the PCR. The assay was immunoSEQ multiplex PCR, and TCRdb's table has in-frame clones only and misses some. The table includes approximately 160,000 clones, around four fifths detected once. Sample: PBMCs. The receptor was isolated from a male donor in good health and CMV-seropositive.

The CDR3 reads CASSLTSGGRSYNEQFF. In nucleotides, the CDR3 is TGTGCCAGCAGCTTAACGTCTGGAGGGAGGTCCTACAATGAGCAGTTCTTC. J is TRBJ2-1 and V is TRBV7-3, with D possibly being TRBD2 (6 bases). The CDR3 is 17 amino acids. Germline V gene sequence: CDR1 SGHTA, CDR2 FQGTGA. V was pared by 0 bases and J by 1 base, with 13 bases between.